These 23 T cell receptor beta chains were all obtained from the same sample, sequenced in a study of blood T cells in healthy people across ages. Sample-barcoded 5' priming and a J-beta primer mix drove a second PCR of about 7 to 11 cycles. One entry per CDR3 protein, called by TCRdb with MiXCR from the 5' RACE reads. The profile shows approximately 940,000 distinct CDR3 sequences, 48% of them singletons. Sequenced material: blood. Receptors originate from a man aged 30 to 39 in good health.

The gene calls are TRBV10-3 and TRBJ2-3, with D tentatively TRBD1 (6 bases). V was pared by 2 bases and J by 2 bases, with 14 bases between. From germline, CDR1 is ENHRY and CDR2 SYGVKD. This CDR3 contains 16 residues. The CDR3 loop is CAISEKQGLITDTQYF. Here the CDR3 DNA reads TGTGCCATCAGTGAGAAACAGGGATTAATCACAGATACGCAGTATTTT.

J is TRBJ2-7 and V is TRBV5-6; D is unclear. The end of the DNA is better explained by TRBJ2-5, so the J call may be wrong. Germline V gene data show CDR1 as SGHDT and CDR2 as YYEEEE. This CDR3 is built from 11 residues. CDR3 loop: CASRTTETQYF. In DNA form, the CDR3 reads TGTGCCAGCAGAACAACGGAGACCCAGTACTTC.

This clonotype came up a few times. The V call is TRBV7-2, the J call TRBJ2-1; D not certain. Germline V gene sequence: CDR1 SGHTA, CDR2 FQGNSA. CDR3 length: 12 amino acids. Trimming cost V 6 bases and J 8 bases, with 11 bases left between them. DNA for the CDR3: TGTGCCAGCAGGGTCGTCCCCCATGAGCAGTTCTTC. Translated: CASRVVPHEQFF.

The rearrangement uses TRBV11-1 and TRBJ2-7; 12 bases are a match to TRBD1. The germline V gene encodes CDR1 SGHAT and CDR2 FQDESV (reference sequence). The CDR3 sequence is 14 residues long. V gave up 5 bases and J gave up 3 bases; unmatched junction bases: 2. CDR3 nucleotide sequence: TGTGCCAGCAGCAGGGACAGGGGGCACTACGAGCAGTACTTC. It yields the protein CASSRDRGHYEQYF.

V is TRBV7-2 and J is TRBJ2-3; 15 nucleotides agree with TRBD2. The CDR3 spans 17 residues. The trim removed 5 bases at V and 5 bases at J, leaving 8 bases unmatched. Germline V gene sequence: CDR1 SGHTA, CDR2 FQGNSA. CDR3 residues: CASSPSGLAGGQDTQYF. The CDR3 DNA sequence: TGTGCCAGCAGCCCCTCAGGACTAGCGGGGGGGCAAGATACGCAGTATTTT. The whole variable domain, remainder taken from reference TRBV7-2 and TRBJ2-3, is GAGVSQSPSNKVTEKGKDVELRCDPISGHTALYWYRQSLGQGLEFLIYFQGNSAPDKSGLPSDRFSAERTGGSVSTLTIQRTQQEDSAVYLCASSPSGLAGGQDTQYFGPGTRLTVL.

The chain uses TRBV12-3 or TRBV12-4 and TRBJ1-5; the D gene is possibly TRBD1 (6 bases). The CDR3 consists of 16 residues. Trimming cost V 3 bases and J 6 bases, with 18 bases left between them. CDR3 sequence reads: CASSFKTGKEGQPQHF. The CDR3 DNA follows: TGTGCCAGCAGTTTTAAAACAGGGAAGGAAGGTCAGCCCCAGCATTTT.

This chain uses TRBV29-1 with TRBJ2-1, with TRBD2 as a possible D gene (7 bases). CDR3 length equals 12 residues. The germline CDR1 and CDR2 sequences are SQVTM and ANQGSEA. V was shortened by 7 bases and J by 7 bases, with 14 bases between the two germline ends. The CDR3 DNA reads TGCAGCGGGGAGGGGGGGCTAAATGAGCAGTTCTTC. Translated, it gives CSGEGGLNEQFF.

This clonotype was detected once. The chain links TRBV2 to TRBJ2-2; D not resolved. V was trimmed by 6 bases and J by 3 bases, leaving 11 bases between them. CDR3 length: 14 residues. Germline CDR1 reads SNHLY; CDR2 reads FYNNEI. In DNA, the CDR3 is TGTGCCAGCAGCGTCCTTGGGGACACCGGGGAGCTGTTTTTT. Its translation: CASSVLGDTGELFF.

V and J are TRBV28 and TRBJ2-3; TRBD2 might be the D (8 bases). The CDR3 totals 15 residues. Between the trimmed V and J ends, which lost 5 bases and 1 base, there was a span of 13 bases. CDR1 and CDR2 from the germline V gene are MDHEN and SYDVKM. This CDR3 is CASSTGGTGTDTQYF. Here the CDR3 DNA reads TGTGCCAGCAGTACGGGAGGGACAGGCACAGATACGCAGTATTTT. The full variable domain, completed using reference TRBV28 and TRBJ2-3, is DVKVTQSSRYLVKRTGEKVFLECVQDMDHENMFWYRQDPGLGLRLIYFSYDVKMKEKGDIPEGYSVSREKKERFSLILESASTNQTSMYLCASSTGGTGTDTQYFGPGTRLTVL.

V usage is TRBV29-1 and J usage is TRBJ2-7, with 8 bases matching TRBD1. V trimming: 5 bases; J trimming: 4 bases; junction bases outside the gene matches: 7. Germline CDR1 SQVTM, CDR2 ANQGSEA. CDR3 length: 13 residues. CDR3 sequence: CSVTSRQGYEQYF. The CDR3 DNA follows: TGCAGCGTTACCTCGAGACAGGGGTACGAGCAGTACTTC.

DNA for the CDR3: TGCGCCAGCAGCTTAATGACGAGTTCCTACGAGCAGTACTTC. Translating gives CASSLMTSSYEQYF. This rearrangement joins TRBV5-1 to TRBJ2-7, with D unresolved. This CDR3 is 14 amino acids long. V lost 2 bases and J lost 1, with 10 bases in between. Germline CDR1 is SGHRS and CDR2 is YFSETQ.

About this clonotype itself: Its ends do not fully match the called genes, so a read error is possible. This chain uses TRBV5-1 with TRBJ2-5; the D gene is possibly TRBD2 (6 bases). The CDR3 runs 17 residues. The V gene's germline CDR1 is SGHRS and CDR2 YFSETQ. The CDR3 nucleotides read TGCGCCGGCAGCTTGGGTAGCGGAGGATCCTCCCAAGAGACCCAGTACTTC. It yields the protein CAGSLGSGGSSQETQYF.

The V gene is TRBV5-5, the J gene TRBJ2-5; D may be TRBD1 (6 bases). The CDR3 consists of 16 residues. Germline-derived CDR1 and CDR2 are SGHKS and YYEKEE (reference sequence). V lost 0 bases and J 2 bases, leaving 14 bases between the germline ends. CDR3 region: CASSLVAGVIQETQYF. As DNA, the CDR3 is TGTGCCAGCAGCTTGGTCGCAGGGGTCATACAAGAGACCCAGTACTTC. The entire variable domain, with the rest obtained from reference TRBV5-5 and TRBJ2-5, is as follows: DAGVTQSPTHLIKTRGQQVTLRCSPISGHKSVSWYQQVLGQGPQFIFQYYEKEERGRGNFPDRFSARQFPNYSSELNVNALLLGDSALYLCASSLVAGVIQETQYFGPGTRLLVL.

J is TRBJ2-7 and V is TRBV11-2, with D hard to call. Germline loops: CDR1 SGHAT, CDR2 FQNNGV. The CDR3 totals 12 residues. V gave up 4 bases and J gave up 6 bases, with 10 bases separating them. CDR3 sequence: CASSSIISEQYF. In nucleotides, the CDR3 is TGTGCCAGCAGCTCCATCATCTCCGAGCAGTACTTC.

There are many counts of this clonotype. V usage is TRBV5-1 and J usage is TRBJ2-3, with D tentatively TRBD2 (6 bases). The germline V gene encodes CDR1 SGHRS and CDR2 YFSETQ. Trimming stripped 7 bases from V and 3 bases from J, with 15 bases between. The CDR3 is 14 amino acids. CDR3 protein: CASELGSGTDTQYF. DNA of the CDR3: TGCGCCAGCGAACTAGGGAGCGGGACAGATACGCAGTATTTT.

This chain uses TRBV6-1 with TRBJ2-4, with D uncertain. Trimming removed 8 bases at V and 0 bases at J, with 11 bases between. This CDR3 spans 14 amino acids. The germline CDR1 and CDR2 sequences are MNHNS and SASEGT. The CDR3 here is CASQTLSAKNIQYF. The CDR3, as DNA: TGTGCCAGCCAAACCTTATCAGCCAAAAACATTCAGTACTTC.

This clonotype was recorded a few times. The CDR3 region is CAISFLTGSQETQYF. In nucleotides, the CDR3 is TGTGCCATCAGTTTTTTGACTGGGAGCCAAGAGACCCAGTACTTC. V usage is TRBV10-3 and J usage is TRBJ2-5; the D gene is possibly TRBD2 (5 bases). Germline values: CDR1 ENHRY, CDR2 SYGVKD. This CDR3 is built from 15 residues. V dropped 5 bases and J dropped 1 base, with 14 bases sitting between them.

The chain combines TRBV25-1 with TRBJ2-1, with no clear D. V gave up 2 bases and J gave up 9 bases, with 17 bases separating them. CDR1 and CDR2 (germline): MGHDK, SYGVNS. The CDR3 consists of 15 residues. CDR3 DNA: TGTGCCAGCAGTGAAGTGGGAATCCAATACCTTGAGCAGTTCTTC. This encodes CASSEVGIQYLEQFF.

The V call is TRBV27, the J call TRBJ2-7; perhaps TRBD2 as D (5 bases). CDR3 size: 11 residues. Looked up from germline, CDR1 is MNHEY and CDR2 is SMNVEV (reference sequence). The V end was cut by 8 bases, the J end by 3 bases, with 8 bases between. The CDR3 nucleotides read TGTGCCAGCGCCGGGGACTACGAGCAGTACTTC. It yields the protein CASAGDYEQYF.

The chain is built from TRBV5-5 and TRBJ1-2, with 10 bases matching TRBD1. Germline trimming cut 4 bases from V and 0 bases from J; bases unmatched to any gene: 6. The CDR3 contains 16 residues. Germline V gene sequence: CDR1 SGHKS, CDR2 YYEKEE (reference sequence). The CDR3 sequence: CASSSTGTGANYGYTF. CDR3 nucleotide sequence: TGTGCCAGCAGCAGCACCGGGACAGGGGCTAACTATGGCTACACCTTC.

About this clonotype: Compared with germline, one end of the junction differs, possibly owing to a read error. V is TRBV5-1 and J is TRBJ2-3, with a weak D call TRBD2 (7 bases). The CDR3 contains 16 residues. The germline V gene encodes CDR1 SGHRS and CDR2 YFSETQ. The CDR3 coding sequence is TGCGCCAGCAGCCCGGAGGGGGGGGCCAGCATAGATACGCAGTATTTT. Amino acids: CASSPEGGASIDTQYF.

The V call is TRBV7-9, the J call TRBJ2-5; no firm D call. V was clipped by 5 bases and J by 7 bases, with 14 bases between them. Looked up from germline, CDR1 is SEHNR and CDR2 is FQNEAQ (reference sequence). This CDR3 is built from 13 residues. The CDR3 coding sequence is TGTGCCAGCAGCCCTCCTTTAGAGCCGACCCAGTACTTC. Protein product: CASSPPLEPTQYF. Together with reference TRBV7-9 and TRBJ2-5, the CDR3 gives the full variable domain: DTGVSQNPRHKITKRGQNVTFRCDPISEHNRLYWYRQTLGQGPEFLTYFQNEAQLEKSRLLSDRFSAERPKGSFSTLEIQRTEQGDSAMYLCASSPPLEPTQYFGPGTRLLVL.

This clonotype was counted only a few times. The genes are TRBV4-1 and TRBJ2-3, with 8 bases identical to TRBD1. The CDR3 is made up of 17 amino acids. Germline values: CDR1 MGHRA, CDR2 YSYEKL. With V trimmed by 0 bases and J by 1 base, 6 bases remained unmatched. This chain's CDR3 is CASSQDSPDRGTDTQYF. As DNA, the CDR3 is TGCGCCAGCAGCCAAGATTCCCCGGACAGGGGCACAGATACGCAGTATTTT.